Each of the 24 T cell receptor beta chains below was sequenced from the same sample in a study of identical twins. TCRdb passed the 5' RACE reads through MiXCR, listing each CDR3 protein once. The sample includes over 550,000 distinct CDR3 sequences, about 7.6% of them seen just once. This same sample was also part of a study on yellow fever vaccine responses in identical twins.

The sequencing input was PBMCs. These receptors all stem from a woman in her late teens or twenties in good health.

The chain couples TRBV20-1 to TRBJ2-7, with a tentative D call TRBD2 (5 bases). Germline lookup yields CDR1 DFQATT and CDR2 SNEGSKA (reference sequence). CDR3 size: 13 residues. V lost 7 bases and J lost 2, with 15 bases in between. The CDR3 loop is CSVSPGSTYEQYF. Written as DNA, the CDR3 is TGCAGTGTGAGTCCGGGATCTACCTACGAGCAGTACTTC.

This clonotype has a count of ten or more. The J gene is TRBJ1-3, the V gene TRBV4-1, with D unresolved. The CDR3 runs 17 residues. Trimming took 4 bases from V and 0 from J, leaving 16 bases between them. Germline CDR1 is MGHRA and CDR2 is YSYEKL. CDR3 loop: CASSLTLTANSGNTIYF. The CDR3 nucleotides read TGCGCCAGCAGCCTTACCCTAACAGCCAACTCTGGAAACACCATATATTTT.

The J gene is TRBJ2-4, the V gene TRBV18, with a weak D call TRBD2 (6 bases). Trimming cost V 2 bases and J 4 bases, with 12 bases left between them. Germline V gene data show CDR1 as KGHSH and CDR2 as LQKENI. The CDR3 runs to 15 residues. CDR3 in amino acids: CASSPENSGKNIQYF. In DNA form, the CDR3 reads TGTGCCAGCTCACCAGAAAATAGCGGAAAAAACATTCAGTACTTC.

The rearrangement links TRBV20-1 to TRBJ2-7; D is unclear. CDR1 and CDR2 from the germline V gene are DFQATT and SNEGSKA (reference sequence). V was clipped by 3 bases and J by 0 bases, with 6 bases between them. This CDR3 spans 12 amino acids. The CDR3: CSARESSYEQYV. The CDR3, as DNA: TGCAGTGCTAGGGAAAGCTCCTACGAGCAGTACGTC.

This clonotype was seen many times. The chain couples TRBV3-1 to TRBJ2-2, with 7 bases identical to TRBD1. With V trimmed by 5 bases and J by 4 bases, 4 bases remained unmatched. CDR1 is LGHDT and CDR2 is YNNKEL in the germline V gene (reference sequence). There are 14 residues in the CDR3. In nucleotides, the CDR3 is TGTGCCAGCAGCTCCGGGACAGTCACCGGGGAGCTGTTTTTT. Translating gives CASSSGTVTGELFF.

This clonotype was detected many times. The chain combines TRBV12-3 or TRBV12-4 with TRBJ2-2; possible D gene TRBD1, 5 bases. V lost 5 bases and J lost 1, with 11 bases in between. CDR3 length: 15 residues. CDR3 residues: CASSPRTQNTGELFF. The CDR3 DNA is TGTGCCAGCAGTCCAAGGACACAGAACACCGGGGAGCTGTTTTTT.

This clonotype was counted only a few times. V and J are TRBV7-9 and TRBJ2-5; the D is unclear. Germline lookup yields CDR1 SEHNR and CDR2 FQNEAQ (reference sequence). Between the trimmed V and J ends, which lost 1 base and 4 bases, there was a span of 13 bases. This CDR3 is 15 amino acids long. The DNA for the CDR3 is TGTGCCAGCAGCTTAGAGTTTCTATCCAGAGAGACCCAGTACTTC. This encodes CASSLEFLSRETQYF. The variable domain in full, completed from reference TRBV7-9 and TRBJ2-5, reads DTGVSQNPRHKITKRGQNVTFRCDPISEHNRLYWYRQTLGQGPEFLTYFQNEAQLEKSRLLSDRFSAERPKGSFSTLEIQRTEQGDSAMYLCASSLEFLSRETQYFGPGTRLLVL.

The chain has TRBV6-1 and TRBJ2-7; 9 nucleotides align to TRBD1. The germline gives CDR1 MNHNS, CDR2 SASEGT. With V trimmed by 6 bases and J by 2 bases, 5 bases remained unmatched. CDR3 length equals 14 residues. The CDR3 sequence is CASRAGTGTYEQYF. The CDR3 DNA sequence: TGTGCCAGCAGAGCCGGGACAGGGACCTACGAGCAGTACTTC.

This clonotype was counted at least ten times. The rearrangement uses TRBV6-5 and TRBJ2-1, with 8 bases identical to TRBD1. This CDR3 has 15 amino acids. Germline V gene sequence: CDR1 MNHEY, CDR2 SVGAGI. V lost 2 bases to trimming and J lost 6 bases; unmatched junction nucleotides: 6. CDR3 in amino acids: CASSYNGQGFNEQFF. CDR3 nucleotide sequence: TGTGCCAGCAGTTACAATGGACAGGGTTTCAATGAGCAGTTCTTC.

The chain combines TRBV11-2 with TRBJ2-7; tentative D call: TRBD2 (5 bases). The CDR3 consists of 14 residues. The germline V and J ends were trimmed by 1 base and 3 bases, with 10 bases remaining between them. Looked up from germline, CDR1 is SGHAT and CDR2 is FQNNGV. The CDR3 bases are TGTGCCAGCAGCTTAGCCTCAGCGGTCTACGAGCAGTACTTC. It translates to CASSLASAVYEQYF. The whole variable domain, remainder taken from reference TRBV11-2 and TRBJ2-7, is EAGVAQSPRYKIIEKRQSVAFWCNPISGHATLYWYQQILGQGPKLLIQFQNNGVVDDSQLPKDRFSAERLKGVDSTLKIQPAKLEDSAVYLCASSLASAVYEQYFGPGTRLTVT.

This clonotype was seen at least ten times. The V gene is TRBV10-3, the J gene TRBJ2-1; D is uncertain. This CDR3 contains 12 residues. Germline CDR1 is ENHRY and CDR2 is SYGVKD. Trimming took 2 bases from V and 5 from J, leaving 4 bases between them. The DNA for the CDR3 is TGTGCCATCAGTGAGATAGACAATGAGCAGTTCTTC. Translating gives CAISEIDNEQFF.

This clonotype was counted a few times. The chain is built from TRBV7-8 and TRBJ2-1; D not resolved. There are 13 residues in the CDR3. Germline V gene data show CDR1 as SGHVS and CDR2 as FQNEAQ. V was clipped by 1 base and J by 12 bases, with 13 bases between them. The CDR3 here is CASSLDVSKGQFF. The CDR3 DNA reads as TGTGCCAGCAGCTTAGATGTATCTAAGGGGCAGTTCTTC.

The chain employs TRBV20-1 and TRBJ2-3, with D possibly matching TRBD2 (5 bases). CDR3 size: 16 residues. V was shortened by 1 base and J by 2 bases, with 16 bases between the two germline ends. In germline, CDR1 is DFQATT, CDR2 SNEGSKA (reference sequence). CDR3 region: CSARAGLGLVTDTQYF. The CDR3 DNA sequence: TGCAGTGCTAGAGCTGGACTGGGCTTAGTCACAGATACGCAGTATTTT.

This clonotype was observed a handful of times. This chain joins TRBV20-1 and TRBJ2-3; tentatively, D is TRBD1 (6 bases). The V gene lost 5 bases and the J gene lost 3 bases, with 15 bases spanning the gap. The V gene's germline CDR1 is DFQATT and CDR2 SNEGSKA (reference sequence). This CDR3 has 14 amino acids. As DNA, the CDR3 is TGCAGTGCTGGGAGACAGGCCGGAACAGATACGCAGTATTTT. It translates to CSAGRQAGTDTQYF.

The chain has TRBV6-1 and TRBJ2-5; 13 bases line up with TRBD2. Germline assignment: CDR1 MNHNS and CDR2 SASEGT. The CDR3 has 16 amino acids. V was clipped by 7 bases and J by 5 bases; unmatched bases: 10. CDR3 sequence (DNA): TGTGCCAGCACCCACCGAGGACTAGCGGGAGCGGAGACCCAGTACTTC. This encodes CASTHRGLAGAETQYF.

There are a few counts of this clonotype. The CDR3 bases are TGTGCCAGCAGCCCTGTAGGACTAGCGGGAGGGTACAATGAGCAGTTCTTC. This codes for CASSPVGLAGGYNEQFF. The chain uses TRBV28 and TRBJ2-1, with 15 positions matching TRBD2. The V segment lost 6 bases and the J segment 4 bases; nucleotides outside the gene matches: 7. The germline gives CDR1 MDHEN, CDR2 SYDVKM. The CDR3 spans 17 residues.

This clonotype was seen repeatedly, ten times or more. This rearrangement joins TRBV2 to TRBJ1-1; D gene uncertain. The CDR3 sequence is 13 residues long. The germline V gene has CDR1 SNHLY and CDR2 FYNNEI. Trimming left V 3 bases short and J 2 bases short, with 7 bases between. CDR3 residues: CASSEYRNTEAFF. CDR3 DNA sequence: TGTGCCAGCAGTGAGTACAGAAACACTGAAGCTTTCTTT. The full variable domain, completed using reference TRBV2 and TRBJ1-1, is EPEVTQTPSHQVTQMGQEVILRCVPISNHLYFYWYRQILGQKVEFLVSFYNNEISEKSEIFDDQFSVERPDGSNFTLKIRSTKLEDSAMYFCASSEYRNTEAFFGQGTRLTVV.

This clonotype was counted only a few times. V usage is TRBV20-1 and J usage is TRBJ1-1; a weak D match, TRBD1 (6 bases). The CDR3 has 12 residues. V lost 6 bases and J 6 bases, leaving 14 bases between the germline ends. Germline CDR1 DFQATT, CDR2 SNEGSKA (reference sequence). Here the CDR3 reads CSASGGAPEAFF. The CDR3 bases are TGCAGTGCCTCCGGGGGGGCCCCTGAAGCTTTCTTT.

This clonotype appeared a single time. A read error is possible here, since a much larger clone lies one base away. V and J are TRBV12-3 or TRBV12-4 and TRBJ2-1; TRBD2 matches at 9 bases. The CDR3 length is 15 residues. Germline trimming cut 10 bases from V and 6 bases from J; bases unmatched to any gene: 13. The CDR3 DNA is TGTGCCACCCGGGGTAGCGGGAGCCCGTGCAATGAGCAGTTCTTC. As protein: CATRGSGSPCNEQFF.

This clonotype was counted a few times. The gene calls are TRBV5-1 and TRBJ1-2; 8 positions match TRBD1. Germline-derived CDR1 and CDR2 are SGHRS and YFSETQ. The CDR3 spans 16 residues. The ends lost 0 bases at V and 4 bases at J; junction bases unmatched: 8. The CDR3, as DNA: TGCGCCAGCAGCTTGGATGGTCAGGGGGCCGGCTATGGCTACACCTTC. It translates to CASSLDGQGAGYGYTF.

The table lists this clonotype with a few counts. The chain joins TRBV28 to TRBJ2-5; 7 bases align to TRBD1. The germline CDR1 and CDR2 sequences are MDHEN and SYDVKM. The CDR3 has 12 amino acids. The V gene end was trimmed by 6 bases and the J gene end by 7 bases; junction bases not matched to a gene: 5. Written as DNA, the CDR3 is TGTGCCAGCAGCTTGGACAGGACGACCCAGTACTTC. Amino acids: CASSLDRTTQYF.

This clonotype showed up many times. An end of the junction does not agree with germline; a read error may underlie this. The chain combines TRBV5-1 with TRBJ2-2; no definite D call. The CDR3 totals 13 residues. Germline V gene data show CDR1 as SGHRS and CDR2 as YFSETQ. The CDR3 bases are TGTGCCAGCAGCCTGGATAACACCGGGGAGCTGTTTTTT. Amino acids: CASSLDNTGELFF.

This clonotype was seen many times. This chain links TRBV7-9 with TRBJ2-5; D might be TRBD1 (5 bases). Looked up from germline, CDR1 is SEHNR and CDR2 is FQNEAQ (reference sequence). The CDR3 covers 15 residues. Between the trimmed V and J ends, which lost 4 bases and 9 bases, there was a span of 21 bases. The CDR3 sequence: CASSSQGLTQEPQYF. The CDR3 region has the DNA TGTGCCAGCAGCTCGCAGGGTTTGACGCAGGAACCCCAGTACTTC.

This clonotype was counted a few times. The gene calls are TRBV20-1 and TRBJ2-1, with D possibly matching TRBD2 (6 bases). Germline CDR1 reads DFQATT; CDR2 reads SNEGSKA (reference sequence). CDR3 size: 15 residues. Trimming took off 0 bases at V and 5 bases at J, with 14 bases between the two ends. The CDR3: CSARDRDSHHNEQFF. In DNA, the CDR3 is TGCAGTGCTAGAGACCGGGACTCCCACCACAATGAGCAGTTCTTC.